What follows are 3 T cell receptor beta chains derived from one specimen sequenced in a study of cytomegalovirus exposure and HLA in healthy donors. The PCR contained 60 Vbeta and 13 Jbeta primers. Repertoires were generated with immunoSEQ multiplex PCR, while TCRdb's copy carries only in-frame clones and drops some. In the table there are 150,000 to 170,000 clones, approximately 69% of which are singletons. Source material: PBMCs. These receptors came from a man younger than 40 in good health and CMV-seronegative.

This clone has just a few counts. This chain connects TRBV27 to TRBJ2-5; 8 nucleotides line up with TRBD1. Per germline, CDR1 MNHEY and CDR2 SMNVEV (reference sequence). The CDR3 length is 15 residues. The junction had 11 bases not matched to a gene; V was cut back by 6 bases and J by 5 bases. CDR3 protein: CASSSRQGSVETQYF. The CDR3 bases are TGTGCCAGCAGCTCTCGACAGGGGAGTGTCGAGACCCAGTACTTC.

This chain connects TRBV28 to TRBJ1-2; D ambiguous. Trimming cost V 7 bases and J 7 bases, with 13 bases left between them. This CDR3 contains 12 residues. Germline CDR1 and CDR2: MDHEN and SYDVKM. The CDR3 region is CASNDFQVGYTF. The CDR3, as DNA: TGTGCCAGCAATGACTTTCAAGTTGGCTACACCTTC.

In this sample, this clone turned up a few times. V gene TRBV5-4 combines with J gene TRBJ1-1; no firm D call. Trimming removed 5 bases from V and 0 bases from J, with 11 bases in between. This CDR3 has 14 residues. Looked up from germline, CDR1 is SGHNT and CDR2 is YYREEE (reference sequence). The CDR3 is CASRSEGMNTEAFF. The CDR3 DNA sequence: TGTGCCAGCAGGTCGGAGGGAATGAACACTGAAGCTTTCTTT.